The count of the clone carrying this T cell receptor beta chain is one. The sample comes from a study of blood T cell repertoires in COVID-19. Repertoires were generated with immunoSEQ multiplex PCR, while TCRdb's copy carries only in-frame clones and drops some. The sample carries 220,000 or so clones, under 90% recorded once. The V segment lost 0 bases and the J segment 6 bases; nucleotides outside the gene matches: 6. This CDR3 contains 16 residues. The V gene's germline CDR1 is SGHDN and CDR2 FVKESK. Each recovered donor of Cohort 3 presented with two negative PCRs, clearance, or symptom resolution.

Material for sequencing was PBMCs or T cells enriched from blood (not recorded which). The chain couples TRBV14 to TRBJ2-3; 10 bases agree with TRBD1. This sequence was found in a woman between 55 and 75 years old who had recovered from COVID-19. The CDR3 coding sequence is TGTGCCAGCAGCCAAGATCGCGACAGGGGGCGGGATACGCAGTATTTT. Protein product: CASSQDRDRGRDTQYF.